Below, one T cell receptor beta chain is given with its context. No antigen is known for it. The sample contains more than one DNA sequence encoding this CDR3. Samples underwent the assay at deep level. For sorted subsets, about 190 ng DNA per replicate equaled about 30,000 T cell genomes. The protocol was immunoSEQ multiplex PCR, while the TCRdb copy is restricted to in-frame clones and leaves out a portion. The data contain about 2.1 million clones, approximately 94% of them singletons. This specimen comes from a study of shared clonotypes between healthy human individuals. Study findings and constraints: In contrast to clonotypes shared by all four donors, non-shared clonotypes had lower generation probabilities.

CD45RO-negative CD8 cells positively selected for CCR7 made up the naive population, which excluded terminally differentiated effector memory CD45RA+ cells. This CDR3 has 15 amino acids. After removal of 3 bases from V and 4 bases from J, the junction contained 3 bases not matched to a gene. Germline values: CDR1 MNHNS, CDR2 SASEGT. The sequencing sample was made of naive CD8+ T cells from PBMCs. The TCR was taken from a man younger than 35 in good health. Some clones in this sample may be carry-over from other donors' samples. The V gene is TRBV6-1, the J gene TRBJ2-1; 10 nucleotides align to TRBD1. CDR3: CASSEDRGGYNEQFF. CDR3 bases: TGTGCCAGCAGTGAGGACAGGGGGGGTTACAATGAGCAGTTCTTC.